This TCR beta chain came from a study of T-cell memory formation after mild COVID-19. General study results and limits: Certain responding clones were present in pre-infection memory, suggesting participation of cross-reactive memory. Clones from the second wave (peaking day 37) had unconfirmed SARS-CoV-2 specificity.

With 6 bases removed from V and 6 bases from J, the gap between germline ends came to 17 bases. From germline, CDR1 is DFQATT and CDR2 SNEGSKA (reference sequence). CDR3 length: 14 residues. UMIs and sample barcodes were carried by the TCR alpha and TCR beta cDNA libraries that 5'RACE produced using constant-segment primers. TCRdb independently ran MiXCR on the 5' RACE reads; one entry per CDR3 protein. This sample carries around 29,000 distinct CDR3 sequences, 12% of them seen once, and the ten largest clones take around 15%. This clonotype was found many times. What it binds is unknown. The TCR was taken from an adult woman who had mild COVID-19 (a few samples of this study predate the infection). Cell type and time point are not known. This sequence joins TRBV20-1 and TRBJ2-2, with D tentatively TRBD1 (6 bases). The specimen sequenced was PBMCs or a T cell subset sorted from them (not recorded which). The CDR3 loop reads CSATKNRVAGELFF. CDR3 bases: TGCAGTGCGACGAAGAACAGGGTGGCCGGGGAGCTGTTTTTT.